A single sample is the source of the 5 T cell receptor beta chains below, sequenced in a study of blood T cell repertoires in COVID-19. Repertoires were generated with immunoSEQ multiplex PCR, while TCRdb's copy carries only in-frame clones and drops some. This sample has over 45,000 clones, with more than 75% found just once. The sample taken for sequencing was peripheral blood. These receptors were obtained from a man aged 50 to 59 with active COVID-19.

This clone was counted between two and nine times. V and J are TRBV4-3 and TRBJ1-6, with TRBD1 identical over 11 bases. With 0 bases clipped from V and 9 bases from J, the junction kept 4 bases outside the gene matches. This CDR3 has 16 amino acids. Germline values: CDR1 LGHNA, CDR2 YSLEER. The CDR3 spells CASSQEGGTGGSPLHF. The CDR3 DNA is TGCGCCAGCAGCCAAGAAGGGGGGACAGGGGGTTCACCCCTCCACTTT.

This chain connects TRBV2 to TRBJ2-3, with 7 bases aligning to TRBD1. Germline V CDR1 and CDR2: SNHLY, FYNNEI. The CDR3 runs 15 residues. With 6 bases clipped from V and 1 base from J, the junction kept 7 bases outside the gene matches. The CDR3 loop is CASSPRTGGTDTQYF. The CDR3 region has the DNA TGTGCCAGCAGCCCGAGGACAGGCGGCACAGATACGCAGTATTTT.

The CDR3: CASKQQETQYF. The DNA for the CDR3 is TGTGCCAGCAAACAGCAAGAGACCCAGTACTTC. V usage is TRBV12-3 or TRBV12-4 and J usage is TRBJ2-5; D not certain. Between the trimmed V and J ends, which lost 7 bases and 2 bases, there was a span of 5 bases. The CDR3 is made up of 11 amino acids.

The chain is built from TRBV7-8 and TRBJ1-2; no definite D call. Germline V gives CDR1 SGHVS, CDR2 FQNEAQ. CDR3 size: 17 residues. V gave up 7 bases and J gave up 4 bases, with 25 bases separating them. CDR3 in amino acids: CASTQRGVGRGGYGYTF. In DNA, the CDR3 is TGTGCCAGCACCCAAAGAGGTGTGGGCCGGGGAGGCTATGGCTACACCTTC.

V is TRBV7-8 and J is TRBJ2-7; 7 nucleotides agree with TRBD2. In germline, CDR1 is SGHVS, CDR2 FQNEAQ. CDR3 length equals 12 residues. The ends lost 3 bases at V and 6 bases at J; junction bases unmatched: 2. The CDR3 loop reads CASSFPGGEQYF. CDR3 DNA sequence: TGTGCCAGCAGCTTCCCGGGGGGCGAGCAGTACTTC.